Following are 23 T cell receptor beta chains from one sample sequenced in a study of T cell changes during pregnancy in multiple sclerosis (dated by TCRdb to the late 2010s). Libraries were prepared through the immunoSEQ multiplex PCR assay. The source is immuneACCESS, and TCRdb retained only in-frame sequences with V and J called. Part of the clones is not carried over; for the studies checked, unresolved V genes explain less than half of this, and the remainder is unexplained. The sample yields roughly 51,000 clones; 90% to 95% were counted once. In total, the top ten clones hold less than 6% of the sample. The material was CD8+ T cells from peripheral blood mononuclear cells, obtained before pregnancy. Receptors were obtained from a female donor with multiple sclerosis, enrolled in a pregnancy study.

The chain recombines TRBV6-5 with TRBJ2-7, with 7 nucleotides matching TRBD1. Germline V lookup: CDR1 MNHEY, CDR2 SVGAGI. CDR3 length equals 14 residues. V lost 4 bases and J lost 4; bases outside the gene matches: 7. This CDR3 is CASSFQGGAYEQYF. CDR3 in DNA: TGTGCCAGCAGTTTTCAAGGGGGCGCGTACGAGCAGTACTTC.

This chain links TRBV2 with TRBJ2-7, with 7 positions matching TRBD2. The CDR3 extends over 12 amino acids. Losses at the gene ends were 6 bases for V and 4 bases for J; bases not matched to a gene: 3. Germline loops: CDR1 SNHLY, CDR2 FYNNEI. The CDR3 protein is CASSGRLYEQYF. As DNA, the CDR3 is TGTGCCAGCAGCGGGAGGTTGTACGAGCAGTACTTC.

Here the CDR3 reads CASSSGQKAFF. CDR3 in DNA: TGTGCCAGCAGCTCGGGACAGAAAGCTTTCTTT. V is TRBV5-4 and J is TRBJ1-1, with 7 bases aligning to TRBD1. CDR3 size: 11 residues. Germline loops: CDR1 SGHNT, CDR2 YYREEE (reference sequence). Unmatched junction bases numbered 2, after V lost 3 bases and J lost 9 bases.

The V gene is TRBV28, the J gene TRBJ1-5; possibly TRBD1 for D (6 bases). Germline CDR1 is MDHEN and CDR2 is SYDVKM. V was pared by 6 bases and J by 4 bases, with 16 bases between. This CDR3 contains 15 residues. The DNA of the CDR3 is TGTGCCAGCAGCCCTCCCGAAGGGGGAAATCAGCCCCAGCATTTT. This gives the protein CASSPPEGGNQPQHF. The whole variable domain, remainder taken from reference TRBV28 and TRBJ1-5, is DVKVTQSSRYLVKRTGEKVFLECVQDMDHENMFWYRQDPGLGLRLIYFSYDVKMKEKGDIPEGYSVSREKKERFSLILESASTNQTSMYLCASSPPEGGNQPQHFGDGTRLSIL.

DNA for the CDR3: TGTGCCAGCAGCTTGTCTGTCCCACCCGAGTACGGAAACACCATATATTTT. The encoded protein is CASSLSVPPEYGNTIYF. V usage is TRBV5-4 and J usage is TRBJ1-3; unclear D gene. The V gene's germline CDR1 is SGHNT and CDR2 YYREEE (reference sequence). This CDR3 region has 17 residues. V was trimmed by 1 base and J by 4 bases, leaving 18 bases between them.

V gene TRBV5-4 combines with J gene TRBJ2-4; D is perhaps TRBD1 (6 bases). This CDR3 is built from 14 residues. The V gene's germline CDR1 is SGHNT and CDR2 YYREEE (reference sequence). The ends were cut back, 7 bases at V and 4 bases at J, with 15 bases in the middle. CDR3 coding DNA: TGTGCCAGCCGGCCGGCAGGGGCTAAAAACATTCAGTACTTC. Amino acids: CASRPAGAKNIQYF.

CDR3 in DNA: TGTGCCAGCAGCTCCACAGGGGGTGGGACAGATACGCAGTATTTT. Translation gives CASSSTGGGTDTQYF. The J gene is TRBJ2-3, the V gene TRBV7-6; 8 positions match TRBD1. The CDR3 is 15 residues long. Germline CDR1 and CDR2: SGHVS and FNYEAQ. With V trimmed by 4 bases and J by 3 bases, 6 bases remained unmatched.

V is TRBV5-8 and J is TRBJ2-7; the match to TRBD1 covers 8 bases. The CDR3 length is 15 residues. From germline, CDR1 is SGHTS and CDR2 YDEGEE. V lost 3 bases and J lost 5; bases outside the gene matches: 10. This CDR3 reads CASSSGQGTVDEQYF. CDR3 nucleotide sequence: TGTGCCAGCAGCTCAGGACAGGGAACGGTAGACGAGCAGTACTTC.

The CDR3: CASSPDGGDYTF. In nucleotides, the CDR3 is TGTGCCAGCAGTCCTGACGGTGGAGACTACACCTTC. V usage is TRBV6-5 and J usage is TRBJ1-2; no definite D call. This CDR3 region has 12 residues. V lost 5 bases to trimming and J lost 10 bases, with 14 bases between them. The germline gives CDR1 MNHEY, CDR2 SVGAGI.

The J gene is TRBJ2-1, the V gene TRBV10-3, with 9 nucleotides matching TRBD2. V lost 5 bases and J lost 6; bases outside the gene matches: 5. The CDR3 has 14 residues. Looked up from germline, CDR1 is ENHRY and CDR2 is SYGVKD. The CDR3 region is CAISRTSETNEQFF. The CDR3 DNA reads as TGTGCCATCAGTAGGACTAGCGAGACCAATGAGCAGTTCTTC.

The chain joins TRBV6-5 to TRBJ2-1, with D possibly matching TRBD1 (7 bases). This CDR3 contains 15 residues. Trimming pared 6 bases from V and 4 bases from J, leaving 16 bases between. Germline V lookup: CDR1 MNHEY, CDR2 SVGAGI. CDR3 nucleotides: TGTGCCAGCAGCGCCGGACAGGAGGGGTACAATGAGCAGTTCTTC. It is translated as CASSAGQEGYNEQFF.

This sequence joins TRBV12-5 and TRBJ2-2; tentatively, D is TRBD2 (5 bases). Per the germline V gene, CDR1 is LGHNT and CDR2 is FRNRAP. Trimming cost V 2 bases and J 1 base, with 8 bases left between them. The CDR3 spans 15 residues. CDR3 DNA sequence: TGTGCTAGTGGTTTGTCCGGGGAGAACACCGGGGAGCTGTTTTTT. Amino acids: CASGLSGENTGELFF.

V and J are TRBV14 and TRBJ2-7; 16 nucleotides match TRBD2. With 4 bases clipped from V and 5 bases from J, the junction kept 11 bases outside the gene matches. The germline V gene encodes CDR1 SGHDN and CDR2 FVKESK. The CDR3 consists of 18 residues. For the CDR3, the DNA is TGTGCCAGCAGCCCCTCGGGACTAGCGGGAGGGCCTATAAACGAGCAGTACTTC. Amino acids: CASSPSGLAGGPINEQYF. The variable domain in full, with the rest retrieved from reference TRBV14 and TRBJ2-7, is EAGVTQFPSHSVIEKGQTVTLRCDPISGHDNLYWYRRVMGKEIKFLLHFVKESKQDESGMPNNRFLAERTGGTYSTLKVQPAELEDSGVYFCASSPSGLAGGPINEQYFGPGTRLTVT.

A word on this clone: Different DNA sequences within this sample yield the same CDR3. The genes are TRBV27 and TRBJ2-7; D is undetermined. Germline values: CDR1 MNHEY, CDR2 SMNVEV (reference sequence). V was pared by 2 bases and J by 0 bases, with 5 bases between. The CDR3 consists of 13 residues. In nucleotides, the CDR3 is TGTGCCAGCAGTTTAACTGGCTCCTACGAGCAGTACTTC. Encoded protein: CASSLTGSYEQYF.

The chain uses TRBV19 and TRBJ2-2, with 10 bases that match TRBD2. The CDR3 spans 16 residues. With V trimmed by 5 bases and J by 5 bases, 8 bases remained unmatched. Germline V gives CDR1 LNHDA, CDR2 SQIVND (reference sequence). The CDR3 here is CASSLLAGEVTGELFF. The CDR3 DNA follows: TGTGCCAGTAGTCTTCTAGCGGGAGAGGTTACCGGGGAGCTGTTTTTT.

This rearrangement joins TRBV19 to TRBJ2-7; D perhaps matches TRBD1 (5 bases). From germline, CDR1 is LNHDA and CDR2 SQIVND (reference sequence). V was shortened by 1 base and J by 3 bases, with 13 bases between the two germline ends. This CDR3 comprises 15 residues. The CDR3 here is CASSIGAGILYEQYF. The CDR3 DNA reads as TGTGCCAGTAGTATAGGGGCAGGGATTCTCTACGAGCAGTACTTC.

This chain connects TRBV19 to TRBJ2-6; perhaps TRBD1 as D (5 bases). This CDR3 has 16 residues. Trimming took 1 base from V and 4 from J, leaving 11 bases between them. Germline lookup yields CDR1 LNHDA and CDR2 SQIVND (reference sequence). The CDR3 is CASSIVQGFGANVLTF. CDR3 DNA sequence: TGTGCCAGTAGTATAGTTCAGGGCTTCGGGGCCAACGTCCTGACTTTC.

The chain joins TRBV27 to TRBJ2-7; 9 nucleotides agree with TRBD1. Germline V gene data show CDR1 as MNHEY and CDR2 as SMNVEV (reference sequence). V dropped 5 bases and J dropped 4; count of bases not matched to a gene: 6. The CDR3 spans 14 residues. CDR3 loop: CASSTGQGRYEQYF. For the CDR3, the DNA is TGTGCCAGCAGTACCGGACAGGGGAGGTACGAGCAGTACTTC.

The V and J genes are TRBV5-1 and TRBJ2-5, with 9 nucleotides matching TRBD1. J was trimmed by 5 bases and V by 4 bases; bases with no gene match: 9. This CDR3 contains 15 residues. The germline gives CDR1 SGHRS, CDR2 YFSETQ. The CDR3, as DNA: TGCGCCAGCAGCCGAAACAGGGGGCGCGTGGAGACCCAGTACTTC. Its protein product is CASSRNRGRVETQYF.

The chain joins TRBV7-9 to TRBJ2-2; a possible D gene is TRBD2 (6 bases). This CDR3 comprises 14 residues. The germline V gene encodes CDR1 SEHNR and CDR2 FQNEAQ (reference sequence). V lost 5 bases, J lost 2 bases, and 9 bases lay in between. The CDR3 loop is CASSGDFNTGELFF. The CDR3 bases are TGTGCCAGCAGCGGGGACTTTAACACCGGGGAGCTGTTTTTT.

The chain employs TRBV30 and TRBJ2-3; perhaps TRBD2 as D (5 bases). There are 13 residues in the CDR3. V was pared by 5 bases and J by 4 bases, with 13 bases between. Germline V gene data show CDR1 as GTSNPN and CDR2 as SVGIG (reference sequence). The CDR3 loop reads CAWQQAVADTQYF. CDR3 bases: TGTGCCTGGCAACAAGCGGTCGCAGATACGCAGTATTTT.

This rearrangement joins TRBV4-2 to TRBJ2-7; D is ambiguous. Germline CDR1 is LGHNA and CDR2 is YNFKEQ. V was shortened by 1 base and J by 3 bases, with 7 bases between the two germline ends. The CDR3 is 13 residues long. CDR3 in amino acids: CASSQGSGYEQYF. The CDR3 nucleotides are TGTGCCAGCAGCCAAGGCTCGGGCTACGAGCAGTACTTC.

The chain couples TRBV11-1 to TRBJ2-6; D ambiguous. Deletions cut 2 bases from V and 1 base from J, with 9 bases between. CDR3 size: 16 residues. Germline V gene lookup returns CDR1 SGHAT and CDR2 FQDESV (reference sequence). In DNA, the CDR3 is TGTGCCAGCAGCTTATTTTCGTCTTCTGGGGCCAACGTCCTGACTTTC. Its translation: CASSLFSSSGANVLTF.